The sequence of this TCR beta chain was determined in a study of blood T cells in healthy people across ages. General study findings and limits: Long-lived and aged donors differed, with more naive CD4+ cells and higher diversity in the long-lived.

Combining a sample-barcoded 5' primer with a J-beta primer mix, a second PCR ran for roughly 6 to 11 cycles. TCRdb reanalysed the 5' RACE reads using MiXCR and keeps one entry per CDR3 protein. The data show roughly 1 million distinct CDR3 sequences, with less than 25% seen just once and about 0.8% held by the top ten. The CDR3 extends over 14 amino acids. From germline, CDR1 is SEHNR and CDR2 FQNEAQ (reference sequence). Turning to this clonotype: The antigen remains undetermined.

The same sample was also studied in work on T cells of mothers and their children. Per that paper: Study donors consisted of a few healthy Caucasian mothers and their six children.

The rearrangement uses TRBV7-9 and TRBJ2-5; D uncertain. The DNA matches TRBJ2-1 better at its end, which makes the J call doubtful. The sequence was collected from a girl aged 2 to 10 in good health. The sequenced sample consisted of blood. The chain's CDR3 is CASSLDAWLNEQFF. CDR3 sequence (DNA): TGTGCCAGCAGCTTAGACGCCTGGCTCAATGAGCAGTTCTTC.